These T cell receptor beta chains were read from a single sample in a study of shared clonotypes between healthy human individuals. Using immunoSEQ multiplex PCR, the repertoire was profiled, and TCRdb retains in-frame clones only, with some absent. The sample holds fewer than 1.4 million clones, about four fifths seen once. The sequenced sample consisted of memory CD4+ T cells from PBMCs. The receptors stem from a man between 18 and 35 years old in good health. Some clones in this sample may be carry-over from other donors' samples. Each CDR3 is given with its conserved first and last residue. A D gene is named only where the DNA matches it firmly. The size field is filled for only some rows; it gives once, few, many or a size class.

j_gene,abundance,v_gene,d_gene,CDR3aa,CDR3nt
TRBJ2-2,few,TRBV7-7,NA,CASSLRVRDGELFF,TGTGCCAGCAGCTTAAGAGTCCGAGACGGGGAGCTGTTTTTT
TRBJ2-1,NA,TRBV6-6,NA,CATRDSGHNEQFF,TGTGCCACACGGGACTCGGGGCACAATGAGCAGTTCTTC
TRBJ2-1,few,TRBV7-9,NA,CASSIRPTGEQFF,TGTGCCAGCAGCATACGCCCCACGGGTGAGCAGTTCTTC
TRBJ1-1,NA,TRBV6-5,NA,CASSRIEQGRTEAFF,TGTGCCAGCAGTCGAATTGAGCAGGGAAGGACTGAAGCTTTCTTT
TRBJ2-7,NA,TRBV28,NA,CASRHVTSEQYF,TGTGCCAGCAGGCATGTCACTTCCGAGCAGTACTTC
TRBJ1-2,NA,TRBV7-9,NA,CASSFGGDGYTF,TGTGCCAGCAGCTTCGGAGGTGATGGCTACACCTTC
TRBJ2-3,NA,TRBV9,NA,CASSEGGATDTQYF,TGTGCCAGCAGCGAAGGGGGGGCGACAGATACGCAGTATTTT
TRBJ2-5,NA,TRBV4-1,TRBD2,CASRHIGLAGGQETQYF,TGCGCCAGCAGGCACATTGGACTAGCGGGGGGACAAGAGACCCAGTACTTC
TRBJ2-1,NA,TRBV5-4,TRBD1,CASNNWTGQYNEQFF,TGTGCCAGCAATAATTGGACAGGGCAATACAATGAGCAGTTCTTC
TRBJ2-5,NA,TRBV29-1,NA,CSVAGLRGETQYF,TGCAGCGTTGCAGGGCTGAGAGGGGAGACCCAGTACTTC
TRBJ2-2,NA,TRBV2,TRBD1,CASSERTGMTGELFF,TGTGCCAGCAGTGAGAGGACAGGGATGACCGGGGAGCTGTTTTTT
TRBJ1-5,NA,TRBV6-1,NA,CASSARLNQPQHF,TGTGCCAGCAGTGCACGACTCAATCAGCCCCAGCATTTT
TRBJ2-7,many,TRBV7-3,NA,CASSPNSVGNYEQYF,TGTGCCAGCAGCCCAAATTCTGTCGGGAACTACGAGCAGTACTTC
TRBJ2-3,NA,TRBV7-9,NA,CASSSRTLTDTQYF,TGTGCCAGCAGCTCCCGGACCCTCACAGATACGCAGTATTTT
TRBJ2-2,NA,TRBV28,TRBD2,CASSWGSGISGELFF,TGTGCCAGCAGTTGGGGGAGCGGGATATCCGGGGAGCTGTTTTTT
TRBJ2-1,NA,TRBV29-1,NA,CSVDRTIGPLNNEQFF,TGCAGCGTTGATAGAACGATAGGGCCTCTAAACAATGAGCAGTTCTTC
TRBJ2-5,NA,TRBV28,NA,CASSSTGRETQYF,TGTGCCAGCAGTTCGACAGGACGAGAGACCCAGTACTTC
TRBJ2-2,NA,TRBV4-3,NA,CASSQRADPNTGELFF,TGCGCCAGCAGCCAGAGGGCGGACCCTAACACCGGGGAGCTGTTTTTT
TRBJ2-3,NA,TRBV6-1,TRBD2,CARMLFSGRAGTQYF,TGTGCCAGAATGCTCTTTAGCGGGAGGGCGGGTACGCAGTATTTT
TRBJ1-5,NA,TRBV5-5,NA,CASSLESQPQHF,TGTGCCAGCAGCTTGGAATCTCAGCCCCAGCATTTT
TRBJ2-7,NA,TRBV6-1,NA,CATLDGHYEQYF,TGTGCCACCCTGGACGGGCATTACGAGCAGTACTTC
TRBJ2-4,NA,TRBV2,NA,CASSEATSAKNIQYF,TGTGCCAGCTCTGAGGCTACCTCGGCCAAAAACATTCAGTACTTC
TRBJ1-4,NA,TRBV5-4,TRBD1,CASSLWTGQNEKLFF,TGTGCCAGCAGCTTATGGACAGGGCAAAACGAAAAACTGTTTTTT
TRBJ2-7,once,TRBV29-1,NA,CSARTRNMAEQYF,TGCAGCGCGCGGACTCGGAATATGGCCGAGCAGTACTTC
TRBJ2-7,few,TRBV18,NA,CASSPPSVSYEQYF,TGTGCCAGCTCACCACCGAGTGTCTCCTACGAGCAGTACTTC
TRBJ2-7,few,TRBV7-9,TRBD1,CASSSGTGGYEQYF,TGTGCCAGCAGCTCCGGGACAGGGGGCTACGAGCAGTACTTC
TRBJ2-1,NA,TRBV6-6,NA,CATSARDEQFF,TGTGCCACATCCGCCAGGGATGAGCAGTTCTTC
TRBJ2-5,NA,TRBV7-9,NA,CASSPRWSQETQYF,TGTGCCAGCAGCCCCCGGTGGTCCCAAGAGACCCAGTACTTC
TRBJ2-1,many,TRBV5-4,TRBD2,CASSLWLAGYNEQFF,TGTGCCAGCAGCTTGTGGCTAGCGGGATACAATGAGCAGTTCTTC
TRBJ1-1,once,TRBV15,TRBD1,CATSIKDRARVSEAFF,TGTGCCACCAGCATTAAGGACAGGGCGCGAGTTTCTGAAGCTTTCTTT
TRBJ2-1,NA,TRBV29-1,TRBD2,CSVGRGGSYPEQFF,TGCAGCGTTGGCCGGGGCGGGAGTTATCCTGAGCAGTTCTTC
TRBJ2-3,NA,TRBV4-1,NA,CASSQDAAGGTDTQYF,TGCGCCAGCAGCCAAGATGCGGCCGGTGGAACAGATACGCAGTATTTT
TRBJ1-4,NA,TRBV7-2,NA,CASSLTREKLFF,TGTGCCAGCAGCCTCACCAGGGAAAAACTGTTTTTT
TRBJ1-2,many,TRBV6-5,NA,CASSATVSYGYTF,TGTGCCAGCAGTGCAACAGTTAGCTATGGCTACACCTTC
TRBJ1-1,NA,TRBV5-6,NA,CASSSKGGAEAFF,TGTGCCAGCAGCTCCAAGGGGGGAGCTGAAGCTTTCTTT
TRBJ1-6,NA,TRBV7-2,TRBD1,CASSLLGQNSPLHF,TGTGCCAGCAGCTTATTGGGACAGAATTCACCCCTCCACTTT
TRBJ2-7,NA,TRBV2,NA,CASSDTLTYEQYF,TGTGCCAGCAGTGACACACTCACCTACGAGCAGTACTTC
TRBJ2-4,NA,TRBV28,NA,CASTLWQGQGNIQYF,TGTGCCAGCACCCTTTGGCAGGGGCAGGGAAACATTCAGTACTTC
TRBJ2-7,NA,TRBV7-2,NA,CASSSGWHRLMDEQYF,TGTGCCAGCAGCTCAGGGTGGCACCGCCTGATGGACGAGCAGTACTTC
TRBJ2-5,NA,TRBV6-1,NA,CASSQSRVSQETQYF,TGTGCCAGCAGTCAAAGCAGGGTTTCCCAAGAGACCCAGTACTTC